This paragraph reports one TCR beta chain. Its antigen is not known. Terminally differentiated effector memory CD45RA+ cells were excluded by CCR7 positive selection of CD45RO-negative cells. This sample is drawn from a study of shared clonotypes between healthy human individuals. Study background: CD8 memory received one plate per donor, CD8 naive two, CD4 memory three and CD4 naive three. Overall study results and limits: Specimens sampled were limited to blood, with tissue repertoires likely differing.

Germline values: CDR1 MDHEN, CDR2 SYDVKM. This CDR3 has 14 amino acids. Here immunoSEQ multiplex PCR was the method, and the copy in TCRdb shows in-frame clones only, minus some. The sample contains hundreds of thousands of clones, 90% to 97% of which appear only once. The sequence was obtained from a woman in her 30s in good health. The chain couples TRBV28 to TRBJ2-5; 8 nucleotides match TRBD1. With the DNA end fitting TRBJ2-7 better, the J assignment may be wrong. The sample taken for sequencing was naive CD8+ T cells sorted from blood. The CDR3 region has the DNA TGTGCCAGCAGTTTGGGGACAGGCCCCTACGAGCAGTACTTC. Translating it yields CASSLGTGPYEQYF.